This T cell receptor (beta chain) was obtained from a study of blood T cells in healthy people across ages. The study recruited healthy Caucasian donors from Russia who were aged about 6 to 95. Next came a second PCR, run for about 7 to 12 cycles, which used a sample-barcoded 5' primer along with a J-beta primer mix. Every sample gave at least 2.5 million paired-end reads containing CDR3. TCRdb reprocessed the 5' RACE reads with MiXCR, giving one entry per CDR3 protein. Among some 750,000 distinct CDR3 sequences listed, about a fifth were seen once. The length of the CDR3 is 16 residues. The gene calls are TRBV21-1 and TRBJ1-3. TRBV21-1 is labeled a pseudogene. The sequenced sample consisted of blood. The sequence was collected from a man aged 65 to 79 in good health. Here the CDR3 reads CASSKALRTSGNTIYF. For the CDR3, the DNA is TGTGCCAGCAGCAAAGCGCTCCGGACGTCGGGAAACACCATATATTTT.